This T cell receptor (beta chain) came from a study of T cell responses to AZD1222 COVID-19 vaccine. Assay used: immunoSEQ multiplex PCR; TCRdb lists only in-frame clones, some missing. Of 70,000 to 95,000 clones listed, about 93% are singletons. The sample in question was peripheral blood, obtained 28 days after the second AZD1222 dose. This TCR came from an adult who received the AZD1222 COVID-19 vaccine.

CDR3 protein: CASSLSGLRMNTGELFF. The CDR3 DNA reads TGCGCCAGCAGCTTGTCGGGGCTCCGGATGAACACCGGGGAGCTGTTTTTT. V and J are TRBV5-1 and TRBJ2-2; the D call may be TRBD1 or TRBD2 (5 bases each). The CDR3 has 17 amino acids. The V end was cut by 1 base, the J end by 1 base, with 14 bases between. The V gene's germline CDR1 is SGHRS and CDR2 YFSETQ. Together with reference TRBV5-1 and TRBJ2-2, the CDR3 gives the full variable domain: KAGVTQTPRYLIKTRGQQVTLSCSPISGHRSVSWYQQTPGQGLQFLFEYFSETQRNKGNFPGRFSGRQFSNSRSEMNVSTLELGDSALYLCASSLSGLRMNTGELFFGEGSRLTVL.